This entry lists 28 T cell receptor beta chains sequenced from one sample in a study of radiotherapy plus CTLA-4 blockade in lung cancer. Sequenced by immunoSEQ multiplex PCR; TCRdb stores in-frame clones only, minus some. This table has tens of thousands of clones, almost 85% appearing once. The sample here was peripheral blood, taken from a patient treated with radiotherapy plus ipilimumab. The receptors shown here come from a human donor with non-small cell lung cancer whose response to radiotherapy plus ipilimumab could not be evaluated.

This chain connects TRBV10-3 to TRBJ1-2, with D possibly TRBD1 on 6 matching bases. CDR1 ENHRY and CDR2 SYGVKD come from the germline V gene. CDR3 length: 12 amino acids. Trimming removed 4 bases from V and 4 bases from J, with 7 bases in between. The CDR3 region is CAISGGLYGYTF. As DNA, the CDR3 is TGTGCCATCAGTGGGGGGCTCTATGGCTACACCTTC.

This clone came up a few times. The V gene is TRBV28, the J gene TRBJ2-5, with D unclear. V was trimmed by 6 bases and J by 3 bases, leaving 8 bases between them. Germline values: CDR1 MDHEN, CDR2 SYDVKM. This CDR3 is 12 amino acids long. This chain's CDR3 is CASRVQKETQYF. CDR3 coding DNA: TGTGCCAGCAGGGTACAGAAAGAGACCCAGTACTTC.

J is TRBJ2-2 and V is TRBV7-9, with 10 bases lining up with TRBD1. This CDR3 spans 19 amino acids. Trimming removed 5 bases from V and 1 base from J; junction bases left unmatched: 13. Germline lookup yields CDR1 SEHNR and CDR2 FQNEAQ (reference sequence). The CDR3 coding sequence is TGTGCCAGCAGCCCCCGGGACAGGGGTAAAATAGTGAACACCGGGGAGCTGTTTTTT. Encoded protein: CASSPRDRGKIVNTGELFF.

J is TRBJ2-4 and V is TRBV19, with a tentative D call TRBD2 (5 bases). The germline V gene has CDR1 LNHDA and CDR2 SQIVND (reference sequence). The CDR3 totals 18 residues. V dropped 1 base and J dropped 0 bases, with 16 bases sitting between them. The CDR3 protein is CASSIGFFSARAKNIQYF. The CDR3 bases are TGTGCCAGTAGTATAGGGTTCTTTAGCGCCAGAGCCAAAAACATTCAGTACTTC.

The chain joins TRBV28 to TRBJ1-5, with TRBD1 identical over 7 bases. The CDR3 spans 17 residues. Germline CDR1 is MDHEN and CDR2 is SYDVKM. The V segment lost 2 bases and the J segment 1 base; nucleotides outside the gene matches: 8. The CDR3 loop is CASSLEGGHLSNQPQHF. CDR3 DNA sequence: TGTGCCAGCAGTTTAGAAGGGGGCCACCTAAGCAATCAGCCCCAGCATTTT.

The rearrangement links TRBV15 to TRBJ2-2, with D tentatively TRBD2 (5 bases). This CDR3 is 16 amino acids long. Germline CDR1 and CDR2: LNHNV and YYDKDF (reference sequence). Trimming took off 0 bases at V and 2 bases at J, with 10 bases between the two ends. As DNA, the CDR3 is TGTGCCACCAGCAGAGATAATCGGGGTAACACCGGGGAGCTGTTTTTT. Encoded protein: CATSRDNRGNTGELFF.

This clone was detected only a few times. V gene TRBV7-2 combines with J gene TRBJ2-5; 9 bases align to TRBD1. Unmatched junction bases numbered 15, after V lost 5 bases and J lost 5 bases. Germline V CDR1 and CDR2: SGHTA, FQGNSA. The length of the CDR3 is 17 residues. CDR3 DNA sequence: TGTGCCAGCAGCCCCCAAGTATACATTGGACAGGGGGAGACCCAGTACTTC. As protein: CASSPQVYIGQGETQYF. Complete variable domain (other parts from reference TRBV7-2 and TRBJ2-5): GAGVSQSPSNKVTEKGKDVELRCDPISGHTALYWYRQSLGQGLEFLIYFQGNSAPDKSGLPSDRFSAERTGGSVSTLTIQRTQQEDSAVYLCASSPQVYIGQGETQYFGPGTRLLVL.

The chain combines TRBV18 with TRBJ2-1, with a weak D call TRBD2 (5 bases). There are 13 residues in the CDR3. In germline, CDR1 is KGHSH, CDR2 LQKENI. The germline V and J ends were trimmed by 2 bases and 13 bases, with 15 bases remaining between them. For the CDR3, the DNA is TGTGCCAGCTCACCATGGCTAGCAGACACTCAGTTCTTC. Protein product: CASSPWLADTQFF.

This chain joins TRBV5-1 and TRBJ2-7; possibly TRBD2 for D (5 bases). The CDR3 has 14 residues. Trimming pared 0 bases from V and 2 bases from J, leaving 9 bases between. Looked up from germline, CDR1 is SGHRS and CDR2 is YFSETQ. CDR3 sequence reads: CASSLGPAAYEQYF. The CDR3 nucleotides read TGCGCCAGCAGCTTGGGTCCAGCGGCCTACGAGCAGTACTTC.

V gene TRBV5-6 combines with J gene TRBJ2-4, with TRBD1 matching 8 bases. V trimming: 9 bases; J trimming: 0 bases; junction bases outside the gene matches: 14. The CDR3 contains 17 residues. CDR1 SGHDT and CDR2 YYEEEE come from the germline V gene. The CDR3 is CAIGRGQDVLAKNIQYF. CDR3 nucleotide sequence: TGTGCCATAGGACGGGGACAGGACGTACTAGCCAAAAACATTCAGTACTTC.

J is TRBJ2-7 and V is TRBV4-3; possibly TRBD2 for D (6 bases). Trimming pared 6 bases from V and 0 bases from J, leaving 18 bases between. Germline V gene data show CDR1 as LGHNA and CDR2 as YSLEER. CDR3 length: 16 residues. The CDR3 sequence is CASSPSFREYSYEQYF. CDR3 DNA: TGCGCCAGCAGTCCCTCATTCCGGGAGTACTCCTACGAGCAGTACTTC.

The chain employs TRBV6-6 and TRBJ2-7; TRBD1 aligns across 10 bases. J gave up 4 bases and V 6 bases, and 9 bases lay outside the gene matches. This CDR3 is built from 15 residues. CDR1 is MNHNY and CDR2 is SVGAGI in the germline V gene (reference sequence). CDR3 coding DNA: TGTGCCAGCAGACCCCCCCGGGACAGGGGTTACGAGCAGTACTTC. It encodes CASRPPRDRGYEQYF.

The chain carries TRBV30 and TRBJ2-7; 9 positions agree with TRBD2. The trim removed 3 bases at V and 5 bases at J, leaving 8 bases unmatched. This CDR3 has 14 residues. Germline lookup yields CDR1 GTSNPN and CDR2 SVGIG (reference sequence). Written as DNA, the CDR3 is TGTGCCTGGAGAGGGGGACTAGCAGTCCACGAGCAGTACTTC. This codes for CAWRGGLAVHEQYF. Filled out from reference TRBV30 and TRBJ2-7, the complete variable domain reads SQTIHQWPATLVQPVGSPLSLECTVEGTSNPNLYWYRQAAGRGLQLLFYSVGIGQISSEVPQNLSASRPQDRQFILSSKKLLLSDSGFYLCAWRGGLAVHEQYFGPGTRLTVT.

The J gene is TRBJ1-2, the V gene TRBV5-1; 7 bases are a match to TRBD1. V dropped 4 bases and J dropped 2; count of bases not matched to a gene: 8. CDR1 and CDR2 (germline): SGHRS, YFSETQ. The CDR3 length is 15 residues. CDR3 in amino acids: CASSHTGEANYGYTF. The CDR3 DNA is TGCGCCAGCAGCCACACAGGGGAGGCGAACTATGGCTACACCTTC.

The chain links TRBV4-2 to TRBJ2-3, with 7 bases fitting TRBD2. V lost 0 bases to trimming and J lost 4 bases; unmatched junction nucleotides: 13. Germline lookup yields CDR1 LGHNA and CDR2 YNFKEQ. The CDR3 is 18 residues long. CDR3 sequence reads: CASSQDLQMSGIPDTQYF. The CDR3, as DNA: TGTGCCAGCAGCCAAGATTTACAAATGAGCGGGATACCAGATACGCAGTATTTT.

This CDR3 reads CASSDPPGHEQETQYF. The CDR3 nucleotides read TGTGCCAGCAGTGACCCTCCGGGACACGAACAAGAGACCCAGTACTTC. The V gene is TRBV6-4, the J gene TRBJ2-5; tentatively, D is TRBD1 (6 bases). CDR3 size: 16 residues. Germline V gene sequence: CDR1 MRHNA, CDR2 SNTAGT. V lost 2 bases and J 2 bases, leaving 15 bases between the germline ends.

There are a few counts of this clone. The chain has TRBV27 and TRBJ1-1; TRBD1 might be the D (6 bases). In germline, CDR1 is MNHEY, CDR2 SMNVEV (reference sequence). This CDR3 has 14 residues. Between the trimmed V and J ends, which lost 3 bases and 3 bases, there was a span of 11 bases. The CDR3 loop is CASSLQGRYTEAFF. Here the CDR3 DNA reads TGTGCCAGCAGTTTGCAGGGGCGGTACACTGAAGCTTTCTTT.

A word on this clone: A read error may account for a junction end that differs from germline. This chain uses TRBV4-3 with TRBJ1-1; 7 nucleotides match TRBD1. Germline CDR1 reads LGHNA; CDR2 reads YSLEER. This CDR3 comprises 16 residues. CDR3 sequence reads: CANSQDLTGASTEAFF. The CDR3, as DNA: TGCGCCAACAGCCAAGATCTTACAGGGGCTAGCACTGAAGCTTTCTTT.

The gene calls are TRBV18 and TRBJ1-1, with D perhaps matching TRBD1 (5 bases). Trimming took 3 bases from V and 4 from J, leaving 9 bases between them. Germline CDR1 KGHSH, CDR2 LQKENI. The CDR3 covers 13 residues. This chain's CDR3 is CASSPGPGTEAFF. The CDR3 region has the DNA TGTGCCAGCTCACCGGGGCCGGGCACTGAAGCTTTCTTT.

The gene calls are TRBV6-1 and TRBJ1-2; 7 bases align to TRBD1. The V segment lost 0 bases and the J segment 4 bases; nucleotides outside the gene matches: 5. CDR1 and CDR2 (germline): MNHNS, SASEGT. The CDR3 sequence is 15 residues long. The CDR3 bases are TGTGCCAGCAGTGAAGCATATTGGGACAGCTATGGCTACACCTTC. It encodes CASSEAYWDSYGYTF.

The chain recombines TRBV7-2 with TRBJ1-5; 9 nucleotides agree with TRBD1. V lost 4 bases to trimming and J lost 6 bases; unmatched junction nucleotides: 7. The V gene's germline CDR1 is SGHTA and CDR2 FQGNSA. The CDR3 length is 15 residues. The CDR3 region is CASSSTGGAAQPQHF. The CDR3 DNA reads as TGTGCCAGCAGCTCTACAGGGGGCGCCGCTCAGCCCCAGCATTTT.

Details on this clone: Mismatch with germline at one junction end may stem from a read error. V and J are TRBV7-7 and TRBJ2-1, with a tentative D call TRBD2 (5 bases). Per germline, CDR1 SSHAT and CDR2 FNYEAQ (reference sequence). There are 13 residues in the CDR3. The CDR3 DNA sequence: TGTGCTAGCAGCTTAGGACTGAACAATGAGCAGTTCTTC. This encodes CASSLGLNNEQFF.

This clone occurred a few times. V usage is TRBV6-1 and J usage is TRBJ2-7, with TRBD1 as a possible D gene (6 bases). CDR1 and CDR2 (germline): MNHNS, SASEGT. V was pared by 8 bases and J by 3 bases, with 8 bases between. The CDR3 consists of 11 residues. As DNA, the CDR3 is TGTGCCAGCGGACAGATCTACGAGCAGTACTTC. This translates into CASGQIYEQYF.

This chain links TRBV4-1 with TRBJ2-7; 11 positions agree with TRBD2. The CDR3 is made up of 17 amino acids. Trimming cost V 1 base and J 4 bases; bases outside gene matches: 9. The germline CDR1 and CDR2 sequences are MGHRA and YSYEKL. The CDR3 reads CASSQAHTSGGKYEQYF. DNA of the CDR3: TGCGCCAGCAGCCAAGCCCATACTAGCGGGGGTAAATACGAGCAGTACTTC.

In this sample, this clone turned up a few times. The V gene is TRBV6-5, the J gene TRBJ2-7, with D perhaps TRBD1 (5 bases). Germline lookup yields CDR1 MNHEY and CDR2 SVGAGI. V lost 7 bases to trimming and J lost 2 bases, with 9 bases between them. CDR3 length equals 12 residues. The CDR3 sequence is CASMGQAYEQYF. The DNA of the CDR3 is TGTGCCAGCATGGGGCAAGCCTACGAGCAGTACTTC.

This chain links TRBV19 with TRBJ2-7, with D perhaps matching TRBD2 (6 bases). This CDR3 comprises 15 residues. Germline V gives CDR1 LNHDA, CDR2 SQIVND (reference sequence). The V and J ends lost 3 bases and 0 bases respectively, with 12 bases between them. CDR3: CASSIWGEGSYEQYF. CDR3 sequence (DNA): TGTGCCAGTAGTATTTGGGGGGAAGGCTCCTACGAGCAGTACTTC.

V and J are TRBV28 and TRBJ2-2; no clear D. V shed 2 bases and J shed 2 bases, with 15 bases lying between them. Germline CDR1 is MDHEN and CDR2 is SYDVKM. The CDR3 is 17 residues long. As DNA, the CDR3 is TGTGCCAGCAGTTTACCTGCAGGTTATCCCAACACCGGGGAGCTGTTTTTT. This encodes CASSLPAGYPNTGELFF.

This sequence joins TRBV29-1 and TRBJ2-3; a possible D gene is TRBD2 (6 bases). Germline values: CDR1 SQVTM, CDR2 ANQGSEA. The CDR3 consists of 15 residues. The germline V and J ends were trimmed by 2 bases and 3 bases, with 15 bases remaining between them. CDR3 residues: CSVESKGGKTDTQYF. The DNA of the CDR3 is TGCAGCGTTGAAAGTAAGGGCGGGAAGACAGATACGCAGTATTTT.